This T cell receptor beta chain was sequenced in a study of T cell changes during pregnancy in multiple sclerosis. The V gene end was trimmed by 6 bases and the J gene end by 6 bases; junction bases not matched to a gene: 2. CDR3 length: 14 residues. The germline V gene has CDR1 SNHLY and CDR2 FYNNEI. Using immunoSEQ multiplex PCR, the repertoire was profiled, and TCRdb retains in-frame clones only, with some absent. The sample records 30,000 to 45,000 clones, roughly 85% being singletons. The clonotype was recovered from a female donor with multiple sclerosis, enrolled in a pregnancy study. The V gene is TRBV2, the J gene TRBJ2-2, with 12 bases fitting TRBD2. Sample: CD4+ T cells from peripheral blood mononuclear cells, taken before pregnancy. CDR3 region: CASSRLAGAGELFF. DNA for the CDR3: TGTGCCAGCAGCAGACTAGCGGGGGCCGGGGAGCTGTTTTTT.